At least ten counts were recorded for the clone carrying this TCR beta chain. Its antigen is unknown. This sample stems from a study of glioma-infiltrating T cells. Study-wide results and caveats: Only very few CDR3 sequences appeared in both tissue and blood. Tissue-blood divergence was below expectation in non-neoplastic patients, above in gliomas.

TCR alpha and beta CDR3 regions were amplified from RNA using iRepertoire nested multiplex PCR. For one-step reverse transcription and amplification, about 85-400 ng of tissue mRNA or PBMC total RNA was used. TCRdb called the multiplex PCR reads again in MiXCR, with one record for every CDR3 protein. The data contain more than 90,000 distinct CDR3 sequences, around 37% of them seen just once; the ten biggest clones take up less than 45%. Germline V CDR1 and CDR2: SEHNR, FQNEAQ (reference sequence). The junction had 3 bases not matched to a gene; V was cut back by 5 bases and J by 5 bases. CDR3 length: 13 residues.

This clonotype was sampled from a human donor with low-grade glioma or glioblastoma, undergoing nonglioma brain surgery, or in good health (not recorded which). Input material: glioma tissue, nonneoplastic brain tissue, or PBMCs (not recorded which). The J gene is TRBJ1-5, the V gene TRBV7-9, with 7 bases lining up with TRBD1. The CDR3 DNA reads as TGTGCCAGCAGCCTAGACAGGGATCAGCCCCAGCATTTT. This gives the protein CASSLDRDQPQHF.